This note documents a single T cell receptor beta chain sequence. V was pared by 2 bases and J by 4 bases, with 6 bases between. The CDR3 consists of 13 residues. In germline, CDR1 is SGHTA, CDR2 FQGTGA. Authors' methods: Amplification with reference gene primers provided the estimates of nucleated cell counts. TCRdb's copy holds only in-frame clones and misses some; the assay was immunoSEQ multiplex PCR. From that table come the V and J calls and clone size; the DNA was used to work out D and trimming. Altogether 300,000 to 400,000 clones are present, around 87% being singletons, with the ten largest covering approximately 2.5%. The data stem from a study of blood T cell repertoires in COVID-19.

The sequenced material came from peripheral blood. The chain has TRBV7-3 and TRBJ2-1; D may be TRBD2 (6 bases). The source is a woman between 55 and 75 years old with COVID-19, enrolled during active disease. The CDR3 loop reads CASSLGTYNEQFF. CDR3 bases: TGTGCCAGCAGCTTAGGGACTTACAATGAGCAGTTCTTC.